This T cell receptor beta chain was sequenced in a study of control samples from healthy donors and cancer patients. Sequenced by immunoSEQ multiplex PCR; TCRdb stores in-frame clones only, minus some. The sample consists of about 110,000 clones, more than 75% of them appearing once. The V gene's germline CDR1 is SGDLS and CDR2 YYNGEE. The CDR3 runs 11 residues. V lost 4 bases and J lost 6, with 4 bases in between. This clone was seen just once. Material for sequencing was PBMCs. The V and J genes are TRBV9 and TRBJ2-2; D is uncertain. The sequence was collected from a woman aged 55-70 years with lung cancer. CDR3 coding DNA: TGTGCCAGCAGCTCCCCCGGGGAGCTGTTTTTT. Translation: CASSSPGELFF.